Reported below is one T cell receptor beta chain. The source of the sample is a study of blood T cell repertoires in COVID-19. Study at large: Acute and convalescent COVID-19 specimens originated in the United States, Italy and Spain. Sample material is recorded as cDNA or gDNA derived from T cells, B-cell-depleted T cells, or PBMCs.

Trimming took 5 bases from V and 7 from J, leaving 15 bases between them. Germline assignment: CDR1 SGHTA and CDR2 FQGNSA. The CDR3 covers 14 residues. How the authors handled the data: Nucleated cell number was recorded as an estimate derived from reference gene primer amplification. Produced via immunoSEQ multiplex PCR; TCRdb's table is partial and in-frame only. The DNA was the basis for D and trimming; V, J and clone size are from that table. The table has around 260,000 clones, about 83% seen once; the top ten hold roughly 9.4%. The receptor's source is a woman aged 45-60 years who had recovered from COVID-19. The sequenced sample was peripheral blood. The chain has TRBV7-2 and TRBJ2-1, with a possible D match to TRBD2 (6 bases). As DNA, the CDR3 is TGTGCCAGCAGCCCCCCCCCGGCGGGAAATGAGCAGTTCTTC. Translating gives CASSPPPAGNEQFF.